The 29 T cell receptor beta chains given below trace back to one sample, sequenced in a study of blood T cell repertoires in COVID-19. The assay was immunoSEQ multiplex PCR, and TCRdb's table has in-frame clones only and misses some. The sample has 85,000 to 90,000 clones, approximately 89% seen once. The specimen sequenced was peripheral blood. The receptors stem from a woman of 80 years or more with active COVID-19.

Written as DNA, the CDR3 is TGTGCCAGCAGTACCAGGTTGAACACTGAAGCTTTCTTT. This gives the protein CASSTRLNTEAFF. The chain is built from TRBV6-5 and TRBJ1-1; D is undetermined. The CDR3 extends over 13 amino acids. Germline CDR1 and CDR2: MNHEY and SVGAGI. V dropped 5 bases and J dropped 0 bases, with 7 bases sitting between them.

The V gene is TRBV5-1, the J gene TRBJ2-2; 12 positions agree with TRBD1. The CDR3 totals 18 residues. J was trimmed by 7 bases and V by 1 base; bases with no gene match: 11. Per germline, CDR1 SGHRS and CDR2 YFSETQ. The DNA for the CDR3 is TGCGCCAGCAGCTTGTCAGGGGACAGGGGGCGACGTGGCGGGGAGCTGTTTTTT. Translating gives CASSLSGDRGRRGGELFF.

The CDR3: CASSTPGVPSTDTQYF. In nucleotides, the CDR3 is TGTGCCAGCAGCACGCCCGGGGTCCCCTCCACAGATACGCAGTATTTT. The chain recombines TRBV3-1 (or the pseudogene TRBV3-2) with TRBJ2-3, with D maybe TRBD2 (5 bases). The CDR3 is 16 residues long. Germline V gene data show CDR1 as LGHDT and CDR2 as YNNKEL (reference sequence). The V and J ends lost 5 bases and 2 bases respectively, with 17 bases between them.

V and J are TRBV20-1 and TRBJ1-2; TRBD1 is a possible D gene (5 bases). The germline V and J ends were trimmed by 6 bases and 8 bases, with 13 bases remaining between them. CDR1 DFQATT and CDR2 SNEGSKA come from the germline V gene (reference sequence). CDR3 length: 11 residues. DNA of the CDR3: TGCAGTGCAAGCGGGACGTTCGGCTACACCTTC. This sequence encodes CSASGTFGYTF.

The rearrangement uses TRBV18 and TRBJ2-1, with 9 bases identical to TRBD1. V dropped 5 bases and J dropped 2; count of bases not matched to a gene: 7. The germline gives CDR1 KGHSH, CDR2 LQKENI. The CDR3 loop spans 16 amino acids. CDR3 sequence reads: CASSATRQGAYNEQFF. The CDR3 nucleotides are TGTGCCAGCTCAGCTACCCGACAGGGGGCCTACAATGAGCAGTTCTTC.

The genes are TRBV6-2 or TRBV6-3 and TRBJ2-7; D ambiguous. The CDR3 is made up of 11 amino acids. V was trimmed by 3 bases and J by 6 bases, leaving 6 bases between them. CDR1 is MNHEY and CDR2 is SVGEGT in the germline V gene. The CDR3 DNA reads as TGTGCCAGCAGTTATTTCTTCGAGCAGTACTTC. It yields the protein CASSYFFEQYF.

The chain links TRBV28 to TRBJ1-6; no clear D gene. Germline-derived CDR1 and CDR2 are MDHEN and SYDVKM. The V end lost 8 bases, the J end lost 4 bases, and 27 bases lay between the germline ends. The CDR3 is 19 amino acids. CDR3 region: CASCPLDYGGYSYNSPLHF. In DNA, the CDR3 is TGTGCCAGCTGCCCCCTTGATTATGGCGGATATTCTTATAATTCACCCCTCCACTTT.

CDR3 region: CASSPGASRGEQFF. The CDR3 nucleotides read TGTGCCAGCAGCCCGGGAGCTAGCCGGGGTGAGCAGTTCTTC. The genes are TRBV11-3 and TRBJ2-1, with D perhaps matching TRBD2 (6 bases). CDR1 SGHNT and CDR2 YENEEA come from the germline V gene. The CDR3 loop spans 14 amino acids. Trimming removed 5 bases from V and 9 bases from J, with 17 bases in between.

The CDR3 spells CASSADRDTEAFF. CDR3 nucleotide sequence: TGTGCCAGTAGTGCAGACAGGGATACTGAAGCTTTCTTT. The rearrangement links TRBV19 to TRBJ1-1; TRBD1 agrees at 7 bases. Trimming cost V 5 bases and J 5 bases; bases outside gene matches: 5. There are 13 residues in the CDR3. The V gene's germline CDR1 is LNHDA and CDR2 SQIVND (reference sequence).

J is TRBJ1-1 and V is TRBV7-2; D is perhaps TRBD1 (6 bases). Trimming removed 5 bases at V and 5 bases at J, with 12 bases between. Germline V gene sequence: CDR1 SGHTA, CDR2 FQGNSA. This CDR3 is 13 amino acids long. The CDR3 spells CASSVNRVTEAFF. As DNA, the CDR3 is TGTGCCAGCAGCGTTAACAGGGTTACTGAAGCTTTCTTT.

The genes are TRBV9 and TRBJ1-2, with D tentatively TRBD1 (5 bases). V shed 0 bases and J shed 4 bases, with 16 bases lying between them. Germline CDR1 and CDR2: SGDLS and YYNGEE. This CDR3 has 16 amino acids. The CDR3 sequence is CASSVAAGPSRYGYTF. DNA of the CDR3: TGTGCCAGCAGCGTAGCTGCGGGACCGAGCCGCTATGGCTACACCTTC.

The rearrangement joins TRBV6-6 to TRBJ2-1; D is possibly TRBD2 (6 bases). This CDR3 is built from 15 residues. CDR1 and CDR2 (germline): MNHNY, SVGAGI (reference sequence). With 6 bases removed from V and 4 bases from J, the gap between germline ends came to 16 bases. The CDR3 region is CASRTTGLAYNEQFF. CDR3 nucleotides: TGTGCCAGCAGGACTACGGGGCTAGCGTACAATGAGCAGTTCTTC.

This clone appeared a few times. For the CDR3, the DNA is TGTGCCATCAGTGTTCAGGGGGCGACCGGGGAGCTGTTTTTT. It translates to CAISVQGATGELFF. The chain carries TRBV10-3 and TRBJ2-2; 8 nucleotides agree with TRBD1. The ends lost 4 bases at V and 5 bases at J; junction bases unmatched: 3. Germline assignment: CDR1 ENHRY and CDR2 SYGVKD. This CDR3 has 14 amino acids.

V and J are TRBV19 and TRBJ1-5; tentative D call: TRBD1 (6 bases). The V end lost 4 bases, the J end lost 6 bases, and 16 bases lay between the germline ends. The CDR3 runs 15 residues. The germline V gene encodes CDR1 LNHDA and CDR2 SQIVND (reference sequence). CDR3 sequence: CASSTPGGTRQPQHF. Here the CDR3 DNA reads TGTGCCAGTAGTACCCCCGGGGGGACACGTCAGCCCCAGCATTTT.

The chain recombines TRBV10-2 with TRBJ2-3; TRBD2 aligns across 10 bases. This CDR3 contains 19 residues. CDR1 and CDR2 (germline): WSHSY, SAAADI. Losses at the gene ends were 3 bases for V and 2 bases for J; bases not matched to a gene: 14. CDR3 DNA: TGCGCCAGCAGTGACCTAACTAGCGGGACTATAACTTCCACAGATACGCAGTATTTT. Encoded protein: CASSDLTSGTITSTDTQYF.

This clone was observed a single time. The gene calls are TRBV28 and TRBJ1-1; TRBD1 matches 7 bases. The V gene end was trimmed by 4 bases and the J gene end by 1 base; junction bases not matched to a gene: 15. Germline CDR1 is MDHEN and CDR2 is SYDVKM. There are 18 residues in the CDR3. The CDR3 reads CASSSLGTLGTANTEAFF. The CDR3 bases are TGTGCCAGCAGTTCGCTTGGGACTTTGGGGACAGCGAACACTGAAGCTTTCTTT.

This chain connects TRBV7-3 to TRBJ2-7, with a weak D call TRBD2 (6 bases). The germline V gene has CDR1 SGHTA and CDR2 FQGTGA. Trimming took 4 bases from V and 12 from J, leaving 19 bases between them. The CDR3 covers 13 residues. In nucleotides, the CDR3 is TGTGCCAGCAGCTCCGGGACTGCCCGGGAACTGTACTTC. It is translated as CASSSGTARELYF.

This sequence joins TRBV21-1 and TRBJ2-3; the table assigns TRBD2, which was not confirmed against the DNA. TRBV21-1 is a recognized pseudogene. There are 13 residues in the CDR3. The CDR3 coding sequence is TGTGCCAGGATAGCGGCTAGCACAGATACGCAGTATTTT. This codes for CARIAASTDTQYF.

V usage is TRBV19 and J usage is TRBJ2-3; 9 positions agree with TRBD1. The CDR3 spans 16 residues. The J segment lost 3 bases and the V segment lost 5 bases, leaving 9 bases of the junction unmatched. Germline assignment: CDR1 LNHDA and CDR2 SQIVND (reference sequence). The CDR3 spells CASSADRGKLTDTQYF. The CDR3 region has the DNA TGTGCCAGTAGTGCGGACAGGGGAAAGTTAACAGATACGCAGTATTTT.

The chain couples TRBV5-6 to TRBJ2-1; 7 positions match TRBD2. In germline, CDR1 is SGHDT, CDR2 YYEEEE. This CDR3 is built from 15 residues. With 0 bases clipped from V and 8 bases from J, the junction kept 8 bases outside the gene matches. For the CDR3, the DNA is TGTGCCAGCAGCTTGGCCAGCGGGATTCTGGATGAGCAGTTCTTC. Its translation is CASSLASGILDEQFF.

The chain joins TRBV28 to TRBJ2-3, with 9 nucleotides matching TRBD1. CDR3 length: 15 residues. The V gene's germline CDR1 is MDHEN and CDR2 SYDVKM. With 5 bases clipped from V and 3 bases from J, the junction kept 6 bases outside the gene matches. Written as DNA, the CDR3 is TGTGCCAGCAGTCGAAGCGGGACAGGGACAGATACGCAGTATTTT. It codes for CASSRSGTGTDTQYF.

The chain joins TRBV7-3 to TRBJ2-3, with unresolved D. CDR1 is SGHTA, CDR2 FQGTGA, per germline. Trimming stripped 5 bases from V and 4 bases from J, with 10 bases between. This CDR3 has 13 amino acids. The CDR3 DNA is TGTGCCAGCAGCACCGGTGCCTCAGATACGCAGTATTTT. It is translated as CASSTGASDTQYF.

V usage is TRBV5-8 and J usage is TRBJ2-7; TRBD2 matches at 10 bases. V gave up 3 bases and J gave up 2 bases; unmatched junction bases: 11. Germline V lookup: CDR1 SGHTS, CDR2 YDEGEE. CDR3 length: 17 residues. CDR3 in DNA: TGTGCCAGCAGCTATTTCCCTAGCGGGAGTCTAGCCTACGAGCAGTACTTC. Amino acid sequence: CASSYFPSGSLAYEQYF.

This chain uses TRBV9 with TRBJ2-1, with TRBD2 identical over 14 bases. Germline V lookup: CDR1 SGDLS, CDR2 YYNGEE. V was pared by 3 bases and J by 10 bases, with 6 bases of the junction left unmatched. The CDR3 runs to 15 residues. As DNA, the CDR3 is TGTGCCAGCAGCGCCCCGGGACTAGCGGGAGCCGAGCAGTTCTTC. It translates to CASSAPGLAGAEQFF.

The chain has TRBV11-2 and TRBJ2-7; tentatively, D is TRBD2 (6 bases). Germline CDR1 and CDR2: SGHAT and FQNNGV. This CDR3 has 12 residues. V lost 1 base and J lost 12, with 13 bases in between. The CDR3 sequence: CASSLGAGGLYF. Written as DNA, the CDR3 is TGTGCCAGCAGCTTAGGGGCCGGGGGTCTGTACTTC.

The genes are TRBV7-3 and TRBJ2-3, with a possible D match to TRBD1 (6 bases). Germline V lookup: CDR1 SGHTA, CDR2 FQGTGA. V was clipped by 4 bases and J by 3 bases, with 11 bases between them. The CDR3 runs 14 residues. This chain's CDR3 is CASSSGQLTDTQYF. The CDR3 region has the DNA TGTGCCAGCAGCTCCGGACAGCTTACAGATACGCAGTATTTT.

V usage is TRBV19 and J usage is TRBJ1-2; 7 bases agree with TRBD1. Germline V gene sequence: CDR1 LNHDA, CDR2 SQIVND (reference sequence). After removal of 9 bases from V and 7 bases from J, the junction contained 8 bases not matched to a gene. The CDR3 runs 12 residues. The CDR3 DNA is TGTGCCAGAACAACAGGGGTAGGTGGCTACACCTTC. Protein product: CARTTGVGGYTF.

The rearrangement links TRBV9 to TRBJ2-7, with 12 nucleotides matching TRBD2. The V gene's germline CDR1 is SGDLS and CDR2 YYNGEE. With 0 bases clipped from V and 2 bases from J, the junction kept 0 bases outside the gene matches. CDR3 length equals 15 residues. CDR3 sequence reads: CASSVGLAGAYEQYF. The CDR3 DNA reads TGTGCCAGCAGCGTAGGACTAGCGGGAGCCTACGAGCAGTACTTC.

The CDR3 spells CASSPPYGTSGSDEQFF. The CDR3 DNA follows: TGTGCCAGCAGTCCACCTTACGGGACTAGCGGGAGTGATGAGCAGTTCTTC. The chain recombines TRBV2 with TRBJ2-1; 14 nucleotides match TRBD2. Germline V gene lookup returns CDR1 SNHLY and CDR2 FYNNEI. The CDR3 covers 17 residues. Trimming at V came to 5 bases and at J to 8 bases, leaving 11 bases not matched to a gene.